This record concerns one TCR beta chain sequence. In the study's own analysis: The authors estimated nucleated cell counts from reference gene primer amplification. Clones were read by immunoSEQ multiplex PCR, and TCRdb kept only the in-frame ones, dropping some. D and trimming come from the DNA, and the V and J calls and clone size come from that table. The sample has over 250,000 clones, 70% to 80% seen once. This sample was taken from a study of blood T cell repertoires in COVID-19. Background on the study: Specimens from acute and convalescent COVID-19 originated in the United States, Italy and Spain.

V was shortened by 1 base and J by 5 bases, with 11 bases between the two germline ends. Germline CDR1 reads SEHNR; CDR2 reads FQNEAQ (reference sequence). CDR3 length: 14 residues. This sequence joins TRBV7-9 and TRBJ1-2, with TRBD1 as a possible D gene (5 bases). The source material was peripheral blood. This sequence originates from a woman aged 80 or older with acute or convalescent COVID-19. The CDR3 reads CASSLGDSNYGYTF. The CDR3 DNA reads as TGTGCCAGCAGCTTAGGGGACTCCAATTATGGCTACACCTTC.